One sample yielded the 29 T cell receptor beta chains listed below, sequenced in a study of blood T cell repertoires in COVID-19. Generated by immunoSEQ multiplex PCR, the TCRdb table keeps only in-frame clones and is missing some. The table includes a few hundred thousand clones, approximately 81% detected once. The sequenced sample was peripheral blood. These receptors originate from an elderly woman with acute or convalescent COVID-19.

The V and J genes are TRBV4-2 and TRBJ2-3; TRBD2 might be the D (6 bases). In germline, CDR1 is LGHNA, CDR2 YNFKEQ. V lost 3 bases and J 5 bases, leaving 12 bases between the germline ends. There are 14 residues in the CDR3. As DNA, the CDR3 is TGTGCCAGCAGCCAGGGCCTCGGGGGAGATACGCAGTATTTT. This encodes CASSQGLGGDTQYF.

V usage is TRBV30 and J usage is TRBJ1-2; D uncertain. Germline V lookup: CDR1 GTSNPN, CDR2 SVGIG (reference sequence). With 7 bases removed from V and 8 bases from J, the gap between germline ends came to 14 bases. This CDR3 has 11 residues. DNA of the CDR3: TGTGCCTCCTTGGGTTTGGAGGGCTACACCTTC. This codes for CASLGLEGYTF.

The chain uses TRBV5-5 and TRBJ2-7; D call uncertain. Per the germline V gene, CDR1 is SGHKS and CDR2 is YYEKEE (reference sequence). The germline V and J ends were trimmed by 5 bases and 11 bases, with 17 bases remaining between them. The CDR3 has 12 residues. The CDR3 sequence is CASRTPTDTEYF. CDR3 nucleotides: TGTGCCAGCAGGACCCCGACCGACACGGAGTACTTC.

The rearrangement uses TRBV6-5 and TRBJ2-3, with 8 bases lining up with TRBD1. There are 16 residues in the CDR3. Germline CDR1 reads MNHEY; CDR2 reads SVGAGI. V shed 4 bases, J shed 5 bases, and the junction held 11 bases outside the gene matches. CDR3 bases: TGTGCCAGCAGTTCAGACAGGGGAGGTATCAAAGATACGCAGTATTTT. It translates to CASSSDRGGIKDTQYF.

The DNA of the CDR3 is TGTGCCAGCATTCCAGGGGTGACCGGGGAGCTGTTTTTT. This gives the protein CASIPGVTGELFF. The J gene is TRBJ2-2, the V gene TRBV6-5, with D possibly TRBD1 on 6 matching bases. V shed 7 bases and J shed 5 bases, with 11 bases lying between them. The CDR3 covers 13 residues. Per germline, CDR1 MNHEY and CDR2 SVGAGI.

The chain has TRBV9 and TRBJ2-7, with D possibly TRBD1 on 5 matching bases. This CDR3 is 13 amino acids long. Germline V CDR1 and CDR2: SGDLS, YYNGEE. Trimming took off 0 bases at V and 3 bases at J, with 7 bases between the two ends. Here the CDR3 DNA reads TGTGCCAGCAGCGTAGCCAGGGTCTACGAGCAGTACTTC. It is translated as CASSVARVYEQYF.

This clone was counted between two and nine times. The chain has TRBV11-3 and TRBJ2-5, with D unclear. Germline-derived CDR1 and CDR2 are SGHNT and YENEEA. The CDR3 covers 15 residues. V was trimmed by 1 base and J by 3 bases, leaving 12 bases between them. The CDR3 nucleotides read TGTGCCAGCAGCTTAGGTGTGCCAGTCGAAGAGACCCAGTACTTC. Protein product: CASSLGVPVEETQYF.

The chain is built from TRBV4-2 and TRBJ1-1; D unclear. This CDR3 is built from 15 residues. Per the germline V gene, CDR1 is LGHNA and CDR2 is YNFKEQ. With 0 bases removed from V and 0 bases from J, the gap between germline ends came to 8 bases. CDR3 bases: TGTGCCAGCAGCCAAGATCTAGGAGTGAACACTGAAGCTTTCTTT. This translates into CASSQDLGVNTEAFF.

V is TRBV4-1 and J is TRBJ1-1, with D tentatively TRBD1 (5 bases). The length of the CDR3 is 14 residues. The ends were cut back, 4 bases at V and 8 bases at J, with 17 bases in the middle. CDR1 and CDR2 (germline): MGHRA, YSYEKL. CDR3 DNA: TGCGCCAGCAGCCTGGTGGTTGTCGGGGGAGAAGCTTTCTTT. Translation: CASSLVVVGGEAFF.

The V call is TRBV18, the J call TRBJ2-1; D gene unclear. The CDR3 runs to 17 residues. V was shortened by 4 bases and J by 0 bases, with 16 bases between the two germline ends. Germline V gene lookup returns CDR1 KGHSH and CDR2 LQKENI. CDR3 DNA: TGTGCCAGCTCACGACAATCTATGGCCCCCTCCTACAATGAGCAGTTCTTC. It is translated as CASSRQSMAPSYNEQFF.

This clone was found a few times. V and J are TRBV7-9 and TRBJ1-3; a possible D gene is TRBD1 (6 bases). CDR3 length equals 15 residues. Trimming removed 3 bases at V and 2 bases at J, with 11 bases between. Germline V gene data show CDR1 as SEHNR and CDR2 as FQNEAQ (reference sequence). This CDR3 is CASSFGPGAGNTIYF. The CDR3 DNA reads as TGTGCCAGCAGCTTCGGTCCAGGGGCTGGAAACACCATATATTTT.

The chain carries TRBV29-1 and TRBJ2-7, with 10 bases matching TRBD1. The CDR3 sequence is 13 residues long. The germline CDR1 and CDR2 sequences are SQVTM and ANQGSEA. Losses at the gene ends were 2 bases for V and 6 bases for J; bases not matched to a gene: 4. CDR3 nucleotide sequence: TGCAGCGTTGAAAGGGACAGGGGTTCCGAGCAGTACTTC. This encodes CSVERDRGSEQYF.

The chain uses TRBV5-1 and TRBJ2-7, with D maybe TRBD1 (6 bases). The CDR3 totals 16 residues. CDR1 is SGHRS, CDR2 YFSETQ, per germline. The germline V and J ends were trimmed by 4 bases and 0 bases, with 17 bases remaining between them. CDR3 sequence (DNA): TGCGCCAGCAGCACTGGACAGTTCTCTAGCTCCTACGAGCAGTACTTC. Protein product: CASSTGQFSSSYEQYF.

The chain combines TRBV6-2 or TRBV6-3 with TRBJ2-7; TRBD2 matches 9 bases. V shed 4 bases and J 0 bases; nucleotides not matched to a gene: 4. The V gene's germline CDR1 is MNHEY and CDR2 SVGEGT. The CDR3 loop spans 15 amino acids. The CDR3 spells CASSSTSGSSYEQYF. CDR3 coding DNA: TGTGCCAGCAGTTCGACTAGCGGTAGCTCCTACGAGCAGTACTTC.

The V gene is TRBV27, the J gene TRBJ2-2; 15 bases are shared with TRBD2. Germline V gene lookup returns CDR1 MNHEY and CDR2 SMNVEV (reference sequence). There are 17 residues in the CDR3. V lost 5 bases, J lost 5 bases, and 6 bases stayed unmatched. The DNA of the CDR3 is TGTGCCAGCAGTCCAGGACTAGCGGGAGGGGGAACCGGGGAGCTGTTTTTT. It encodes CASSPGLAGGGTGELFF.

The chain is built from TRBV18 and TRBJ2-5, with D possibly TRBD1 on 6 matching bases. The CDR3 extends over 15 amino acids. Germline CDR1 and CDR2: KGHSH and LQKENI. Trimming pared 6 bases from V and 4 bases from J, leaving 18 bases between. The CDR3 nucleotides read TGTGCCAGCTCGGAACTACAGGGTACCGCAGAGACCCAGTACTTC. Its protein is CASSELQGTAETQYF.

About this clone itself: Other DNA variants within this sample encode the same CDR3. The CDR3 loop is CSAGGYNEQFF. The CDR3 bases are TGCAGCGCCGGGGGGTACAATGAGCAGTTCTTC. The rearrangement joins TRBV29-1 to TRBJ2-1, with 7 bases aligning to TRBD2. Per germline, CDR1 SQVTM and CDR2 ANQGSEA. V lost 7 bases to trimming and J lost 4 bases; unmatched junction nucleotides: 1. The CDR3 contains 11 residues.

CDR3 coding DNA: TGTGCCAGCAGCCTTCAGGGGGCCGACTCCCAGCATTTT. This encodes CASSLQGADSQHF. The chain is built from TRBV3-1 (or the pseudogene TRBV3-2) and TRBJ1-5, with 8 bases fitting TRBD1. The junction had 7 bases not matched to a gene; V was cut back by 4 bases and J by 11 bases. Germline V gene sequence: CDR1 LGHDT, CDR2 YNNKEL (reference sequence). CDR3 size: 13 residues.

J is TRBJ1-1 and V is TRBV14; D uncertain. From germline, CDR1 is SGHDN and CDR2 FVKESK. V dropped 4 bases and J dropped 5 bases, with 14 bases sitting between them. The CDR3 is 14 amino acids. As DNA, the CDR3 is TGTGCCAGCAGCCCCTGGGCGGGCGGGACTGAAGCTTTCTTT. Amino acids: CASSPWAGGTEAFF.

This sequence joins TRBV29-1 and TRBJ1-1; perhaps TRBD1 as D (5 bases). V lost 2 bases, J lost 0 bases, and 7 bases lay in between. Germline CDR1 is SQVTM and CDR2 is ANQGSEA. The CDR3 contains 13 residues. The CDR3 DNA reads TGCAGCGTTGAAAGGGGCATGAACACTGAAGCTTTCTTT. Protein product: CSVERGMNTEAFF.

The chain uses TRBV19 and TRBJ1-4; D is possibly TRBD1 (6 bases). CDR3 length equals 15 residues. Trimming took 5 bases from V and 7 from J, leaving 17 bases between them. Germline CDR1 LNHDA, CDR2 SQIVND (reference sequence). CDR3 region: CASSVNSRGGEKLFF. The CDR3 coding sequence is TGTGCCAGTAGTGTTAATAGCAGGGGCGGTGAAAAACTGTTTTTT.

In its sample, this clone was seen once. This chain joins TRBV6-2 or TRBV6-3 and TRBJ2-7, with TRBD1 matching 9 bases. The germline CDR1 and CDR2 sequences are MNHEY and SVGEGT. This CDR3 is 15 amino acids long. Trimming took 6 bases from V and 2 from J; bases not matched to a gene: 8. Here the CDR3 DNA reads TGTGCCAGCAGCTTAACAGGGGGCACTACCTACGAGCAGTACTTC. This encodes CASSLTGGTTYEQYF.

The chain couples TRBV6-5 to TRBJ1-2; D remains ambiguous. The germline V gene has CDR1 MNHEY and CDR2 SVGAGI. This CDR3 comprises 11 residues. Trimming left V 6 bases short and J 2 bases short, with 4 bases between. The CDR3 spells CASSANYGYTF. In DNA form, the CDR3 reads TGTGCCAGCAGCGCGAACTATGGCTACACCTTC.

In DNA, the CDR3 is TGTGCAAGTCGCCGGACAGGAATTTTCTATGGCTACACCTTC. Residues: CASRRTGIFYGYTF. V gene TRBV12-2 combines with J gene TRBJ1-2; TRBD1 is the table's D call, not checked against the DNA. TRBV12-2 is classified as a pseudogene. The CDR3 length is 14 residues.

The V gene is TRBV30, the J gene TRBJ1-1; D gene ambiguous. V was clipped by 0 bases and J by 3 bases, with 11 bases between them. CDR1 GTSNPN and CDR2 SVGIG come from the germline V gene (reference sequence). This CDR3 has 14 amino acids. The CDR3 sequence: CAWSVGAGDTEAFF. CDR3 DNA sequence: TGTGCCTGGAGTGTAGGTGCGGGTGACACTGAAGCTTTCTTT.

The chain is built from TRBV6-1 and TRBJ2-2, with D perhaps matching TRBD1 (5 bases). Trimming stripped 2 bases from V and 2 bases from J, with 6 bases between. The CDR3 has 14 amino acids. Looked up from germline, CDR1 is MNHNS and CDR2 is SASEGT. For the CDR3, the DNA is TGTGCCAGCAGTGAACAGGGTAACACCGGGGAGCTGTTTTTT. It yields the protein CASSEQGNTGELFF.

The genes are TRBV7-9 and TRBJ1-2, with TRBD1 matching over 10 bases. The CDR3 has 15 amino acids. Trimming cost V 0 bases and J 2 bases; bases outside gene matches: 0. In germline, CDR1 is SEHNR, CDR2 FQNEAQ (reference sequence). This CDR3 reads CASSLADRGNYGYTF. As DNA, the CDR3 is TGTGCCAGCAGCTTAGCGGACAGGGGGAACTATGGCTACACCTTC.

The genes are TRBV24-1 and TRBJ1-5; 9 nucleotides align to TRBD1. The V segment lost 4 bases and the J segment 2 bases; nucleotides outside the gene matches: 5. Germline values: CDR1 KGHDR, CDR2 SFDVKD. The CDR3 totals 16 residues. This chain's CDR3 is CATSEGTGIGNQPQHF. The CDR3 region has the DNA TGTGCCACCAGTGAGGGGACAGGGATAGGCAATCAGCCCCAGCATTTT.

Remarks on this clone: Its ends do not fully match the called genes, so a read error is possible. This chain uses TRBV30 with TRBJ1-6, with 7 bases that match TRBD1. This CDR3 is 13 amino acids long. CDR1 is GTSNPN and CDR2 is SVGIG in the germline V gene (reference sequence). CDR3 in DNA: TGTGCCTGGATCGGACAGGCTGGTTCACCCTTCCACTTT. Its protein product is CAWIGQAGSPFHF.